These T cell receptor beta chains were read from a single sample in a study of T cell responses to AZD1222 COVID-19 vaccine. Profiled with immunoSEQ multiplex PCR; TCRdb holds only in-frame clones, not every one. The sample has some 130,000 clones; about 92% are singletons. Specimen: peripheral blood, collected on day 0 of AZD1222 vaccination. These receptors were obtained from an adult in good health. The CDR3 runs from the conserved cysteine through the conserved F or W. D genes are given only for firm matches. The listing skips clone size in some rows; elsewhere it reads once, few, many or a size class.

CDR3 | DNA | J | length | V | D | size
CASSAQGNHGYTF | TGCGCCAGCAGCGCACAGGGGAACCATGGCTACACCTTC | TRBJ1-2 | 13 | TRBV4-3 | TRBD1 | -
CASSLTVRRAQPGELFF | TGTGCCAGCAGCCTAACGGTACGCCGGGCCCAACCCGGGGAGCTGTTTTTT | TRBJ2-2 | 17 | TRBV7-3 | - | once
CASSLRESERNEQFF | TGTGCCAGCAGCTTACGGGAGAGCGAGCGGAATGAGCAGTTCTTC | TRBJ2-1 | 15 | TRBV11-3 | - | once
CASSLGGAPLMGDQETQYF | TGTGCCAGCAGCTTAGGGGGGGCCCCCCTCATGGGAGACCAAGAGACCCAGTACTTC | TRBJ2-5 | 19 | TRBV7-8 | - | -
CASSPEGYLGSYEQYF | TGTGCCAGCAGCCCTGAGGGCTATCTGGGAAGCTACGAGCAGTACTTC | TRBJ2-7 | 16 | TRBV3-1/TRBV3-2 | - | -
CASSVQSSSTNYGYTF | TGTGCCAGTAGTGTCCAGTCATCGTCGACTAACTATGGCTACACCTTC | TRBJ1-2 | 16 | TRBV19 | - | -
CASSLGGQPQETQYF | TGTGCCAGCAGCTTAGGGGGACAGCCCCAAGAGACCCAGTACTTC | TRBJ2-5 | 15 | TRBV11-3 | TRBD1 | once
CASGIAGVTEQYF | TGTGCCAGCGGAATAGCGGGAGTAACCGAGCAGTACTTC | TRBJ2-7 | 13 | TRBV5-6 | TRBD2 | -
CASSFFSRTGNTGELFF | TGTGCCAGCAGTTTTTTTAGTCGGACAGGGAACACCGGGGAGCTGTTTTTT | TRBJ2-2 | 17 | TRBV28 | TRBD1 | -
CASSRDSYNEKLFF | TGTGCCAGCAGTCGGGACAGCTATAATGAAAAACTGTTTTTT | TRBJ1-4 | 14 | TRBV27 | TRBD1 | -
CASSLQDSGNTIYF | TGCGCCAGCAGCTTGCAAGACTCTGGAAACACCATATATTTT | TRBJ1-3 | 14 | TRBV5-1 | - | -
CASSLDMPGSPLHF | TGCGCCAGCAGCTTGGACATGCCCGGATCACCCCTCCACTTT | TRBJ1-6 | 14 | TRBV5-1 | - | -
CASSSPGTGSYEQYF | TGTGCCAGCAGTAGTCCCGGGACAGGGAGCTACGAGCAGTACTTC | TRBJ2-7 | 15 | TRBV28 | TRBD1 | -
CASSRVGNTEAFF | TGTGCCAGCAGCCGCGTCGGGAACACTGAAGCTTTCTTT | TRBJ1-1 | 13 | TRBV3-1/TRBV3-2 | - | -
CASSQQGQGYNEQFF | TGTGCCAGCAGCCAGCAAGGACAGGGCTACAATGAGCAGTTCTTC | TRBJ2-1 | 15 | TRBV7-2 | TRBD1 | -
CASSRGTGIGTEAFF | TGTGCCAGCAGTCGAGGGACAGGGATCGGCACTGAAGCTTTCTTT | TRBJ1-1 | 15 | TRBV4-2 | TRBD1 | once
CASSQRGTPFSGELFF | TGTGCCAGTAGCCAAAGGGGGACCCCCTTCTCCGGGGAGCTGTTTTTT | TRBJ2-2 | 16 | TRBV19 | - | once
CASSFLADLRRDEQFF | TGTGCCAGCAGCTTTCTAGCGGATCTGCGCCGCGATGAGCAGTTCTTC | TRBJ2-1 | 16 | TRBV7-2 | TRBD2 | -
CASSYQGAGNTIYF | TGTGCCAGTAGTTATCAGGGGGCTGGAAACACCATATATTTT | TRBJ1-3 | 14 | TRBV19 | TRBD1 | -
CASSREGGYSPLHF | TGTGCCAGCAGCCGGGAGGGGGGGTATTCACCCCTCCACTTT | TRBJ1-6 | 14 | TRBV7-2 | - | -
CASSVEAGGRLFF | TGTGCCAGCAGCGTAGAGGCTGGTGGGCGGTTGTTTTTT | TRBJ2-2 | 13 | TRBV9 | - | -
CASGFEGGSLYNEQFF | TGTGCTAGTGGTTTTGAGGGGGGTTCACTTTACAATGAGCAGTTCTTC | TRBJ2-1 | 16 | TRBV12-5 | - | -
CASSLARGSPLHF | TGTGCCAGCAGTCTGGCAAGGGGTTCACCCCTCCACTTT | TRBJ1-6 | 13 | TRBV12-3/TRBV12-4 | - | -
CASSIREGHGSPLHF | TGTGCCAGTAGTATACGGGAAGGGCATGGTTCACCCCTCCACTTT | TRBJ1-6 | 15 | TRBV19 | - | -
CASSLDTGELFF | TGTGCCAGCAGCCTCGACACCGGGGAGCTGTTTTTT | TRBJ2-2 | 12 | TRBV6-1 | - | -
CASSLLGEQYF | TGTGCCAGCAGTTTACTAGGCGAGCAGTACTTC | TRBJ2-7 | 11 | TRBV12-3/TRBV12-4 | - | -
CSVLEGAEGTF | TGCAGCGTTCTCGAAGGGGCTGAAGGAACCTTC | TRBJ1-2 | 11 | TRBV29-1 | - | -
CASRPTGRNEQFF | TGTGCCAGCAGGCCCACGGGGAGGAATGAGCAGTTCTTC | TRBJ2-1 | 13 | TRBV7-3 | - | -
CASSPVYSNEQFF | TGTGCCAGCAGCCCAGTATATAGCAATGAGCAGTTCTTC | TRBJ2-1 | 13 | TRBV3-1/TRBV3-2 | - | -
CASSYRGLNTEAFF | TGTGCCAGCAGTTACAGGGGGCTGAACACTGAAGCTTTCTTT | TRBJ1-1 | 14 | TRBV6-5 | TRBD1 | -
CASSRGQLNTEAFF | TGTGCCAGCAGCCGCGGACAGTTGAACACTGAAGCTTTCTTT | TRBJ1-1 | 14 | TRBV11-2 | - | -
CASSQPRLAEQFF | TGTGCCAGCAGCCAACCCCGATTAGCGGAGCAGTTCTTC | TRBJ2-1 | 13 | TRBV3-1/TRBV3-2 | - | -
CASSSRDRGYTGELFF | TGTGCCAGCAGCTCACGCGACAGGGGGTACACCGGGGAGCTGTTTTTT | TRBJ2-2 | 16 | TRBV5-4 | TRBD1 | -
CASSVTRTGTEAFF | TGTGCCAGCAGCGTTACTCGGACAGGGACTGAAGCTTTCTTT | TRBJ1-1 | 14 | TRBV7-9 | TRBD1 | once
CSGAGGDNEQFF | TGCAGTGGAGCGGGAGGGGATAATGAGCAGTTCTTC | TRBJ2-1 | 12 | TRBV29-1 | TRBD2 | -
CASSLVPFAAGGPGDTQYF | TGTGCCAGCAGCTTAGTCCCCTTTGCGGCGGGAGGGCCAGGGGATACGCAGTATTTT | TRBJ2-3 | 19 | TRBV7-6 | TRBD2 | -
CAIIPDPWGTEAFF | TGTGCCATCATCCCGGACCCGTGGGGCACTGAAGCTTTCTTT | TRBJ1-1 | 14 | TRBV10-3 | - | -
CASRPTAGASGNTIYF | TGTGCCAGCAGACCCACGGCAGGGGCGTCTGGAAACACCATATATTTT | TRBJ1-3 | 16 | TRBV7-2 | - | -
CASSLDTGTTYEQYF | TGCGCCAGCAGCTTGGATACAGGAACAACCTACGAGCAGTACTTC | TRBJ2-7 | 15 | TRBV5-1 | - | -
CASSEEGTGIGYTF | TGTGCCAGCAGTGAAGAGGGGACAGGGATCGGCTACACCTTC | TRBJ1-2 | 14 | TRBV6-1 | TRBD1 | -
CASSLAEGANSPLHF | TGTGCCAGCAGCTTAGCGGAGGGGGCCAATTCACCCCTCCACTTT | TRBJ1-6 | 15 | TRBV7-9 | TRBD1 | -
CASSELPGQGAVSSGSPHPYEQYF | TGTGCCAGCAGCGAATTACCCGGACAGGGGGCTGTGTCTAGCGGGAGTCCCCACCCCTACGAGCAGTACTTC | TRBJ2-7 | 24 | TRBV2 | - | -
CASGLSGGSRETQYF | TGTGCCAGCGGGTTAAGTGGCGGGAGTAGGGAGACCCAGTACTTC | TRBJ2-5 | 15 | TRBV6-5 | TRBD2 | -
CASSEGGQSYGYTF | TGTGCCAGCAGCGAGGGGGGACAGTCCTATGGCTACACCTTC | TRBJ1-2 | 14 | TRBV9 | TRBD1 | -
CASSLLGLSYEQYF | TGTGCCAGCAGCCTACTCGGACTGAGCTACGAGCAGTACTTC | TRBJ2-7 | 14 | TRBV28 | - | -
CASSGGKNTGELFF | TGCGCCAGCAGTGGTGGGAAGAACACCGGGGAGCTGTTTTTT | TRBJ2-2 | 14 | TRBV10-1 | - | -
CASRTSAGVSGELFF | TGTGCCAGCCGAACCTCAGCGGGAGTATCCGGGGAGCTGTTTTTT | TRBJ2-2 | 15 | TRBV27 | TRBD2 | -
CASSPATGEQEKLFF | TGCGCCAGCAGCCCGGCCACGGGGGAGCAGGAAAAACTGTTTTTT | TRBJ1-4 | 15 | TRBV5-1 | - | -
CASSTGKSTDTQYF | TGTGCCAGCAGTACAGGGAAAAGCACAGATACGCAGTATTTT | TRBJ2-3 | 14 | TRBV11-3 | - | -
CASSADWNLETQYF | TGCGCCAGCAGTGCAGACTGGAATCTGGAGACCCAGTACTTC | TRBJ2-5 | 14 | TRBV10-1 | - | -
CASRLGLAGTAYEQYF | TGTGCCAGCAGGCTTGGACTAGCGGGGACAGCCTACGAGCAGTACTTC | TRBJ2-7 | 16 | TRBV5-6 | TRBD2 | -